A selection of T cell receptor beta chains follows, all from one sample in a study of Ad26.COV2.S vaccination and SARS-CoV-2 variants. Assay: immunoSEQ multiplex PCR; the TCRdb copy retains only in-frame clones and omits some. Of roughly 270,000 clones in the sample, about 89% were seen once. Material: peripheral blood, obtained in a trial of Ad26.COV2.S vaccine versus placebo. Source of these receptors: a person between 18 and 65 years old who received the Ad26.COV2.S COVID-19 vaccine or a placebo. The CDR3 runs from the conserved cysteine through the conserved F or W. D genes are given only for firm matches. Clone size is not always given. Where it is, it says once, few, many or a class for expanded clones.

v_gene: TRBV29-1; d_gene: TRBD1; j_gene: TRBJ1-1; abundance: NA; CDR3aa: CSGGQGNTEAFF; CDR3nt: TGCAGCGGAGGACAGGGGAACACTGAAGCTTTCTTT
v_gene: TRBV5-6; d_gene: NA; j_gene: TRBJ1-1; abundance: NA; CDR3aa: CASSFSGNGNTEAFF; CDR3nt: TGTGCCAGCAGCTTTTCAGGGAATGGGAACACTGAAGCTTTCTTT
v_gene: TRBV21-1; d_gene: NA; j_gene: TRBJ2-5; abundance: NA; CDR3aa: CASSRQQETQYF; CDR3nt: TGTGCCAGCAGCAGACAGCAAGAGACCCAGTACTTC
v_gene: TRBV4-3; d_gene: TRBD1; j_gene: TRBJ1-1; abundance: NA; CDR3aa: CASSQDRTGGSRDTEAFF; CDR3nt: TGCGCCAGCAGCCAAGACCGGACAGGGGGCTCGAGGGACACTGAAGCTTTCTTT
v_gene: TRBV5-6; d_gene: TRBD2; j_gene: TRBJ2-5; abundance: NA; CDR3aa: CASSLGTSRETQYF; CDR3nt: TGTGCCAGCAGCTTGGGGACTAGTAGGGAGACCCAGTACTTC
v_gene: TRBV5-8; d_gene: TRBD2; j_gene: TRBJ2-3; abundance: NA; CDR3aa: CASTPGGGTDTQYF; CDR3nt: TGTGCCAGCACCCCGGGAGGGGGCACAGATACGCAGTATTTT
v_gene: TRBV20-1; d_gene: TRBD1; j_gene: TRBJ1-1; abundance: NA; CDR3aa: CSASQGDWYTEAFF; CDR3nt: TGCAGTGCTAGTCAGGGGGATTGGTACACTGAAGCTTTCTTT
v_gene: TRBV6-1; d_gene: NA; j_gene: TRBJ1-5; abundance: NA; CDR3aa: CASSEARRVNQPQHF; CDR3nt: TGTGCCAGCAGTGAAGCTAGGCGGGTCAATCAGCCCCAGCATTTT
v_gene: TRBV7-9; d_gene: NA; j_gene: TRBJ1-2; abundance: NA; CDR3aa: CASSSSRGREYGYTF; CDR3nt: TGTGCCAGCAGCTCCTCCCGGGGGAGGGAGTATGGCTACACCTTC
v_gene: TRBV30; d_gene: NA; j_gene: TRBJ2-5; abundance: NA; CDR3aa: CACRALTETQYF; CDR3nt: TGTGCCTGCCGGGCCTTGACGGAGACCCAGTACTTC
v_gene: TRBV27; d_gene: TRBD1; j_gene: TRBJ1-2; abundance: NA; CDR3aa: CASSRRDSDTYTF; CDR3nt: TGTGCCAGCAGTCGACGGGACAGCGACACCTACACCTTC
v_gene: TRBV10-1; d_gene: TRBD2; j_gene: TRBJ2-1; abundance: NA; CDR3aa: CASSESPSGVGEQFF; CDR3nt: TGCGCCAGCAGTGAGTCCCCTAGCGGGGTTGGTGAGCAGTTCTTC
v_gene: TRBV7-3; d_gene: NA; j_gene: TRBJ2-7; abundance: NA; CDR3aa: CASSQSRGSSYEQYF; CDR3nt: TGTGCCAGCAGCCAAAGCAGGGGCAGCTCCTACGAGCAGTACTTC
v_gene: TRBV19; d_gene: TRBD1; j_gene: TRBJ1-5; abundance: NA; CDR3aa: CASSSTGVQPQHF; CDR3nt: TGTGCCAGTAGTTCTACAGGGGTTCAGCCCCAGCATTTT
v_gene: TRBV5-4; d_gene: TRBD1; j_gene: TRBJ1-2; abundance: NA; CDR3aa: CASSLDIGTGIGYGYTF; CDR3nt: TGTGCCAGCAGCTTGGATATAGGGACAGGGATTGGCTATGGCTACACCTTC
v_gene: TRBV19; d_gene: NA; j_gene: TRBJ1-6; abundance: few; CDR3aa: CASSIDPVSPLHF; CDR3nt: TGTGCCAGTAGTATAGATCCGGTGTCACCCCTCCACTTT
v_gene: TRBV7-6; d_gene: TRBD1; j_gene: TRBJ1-1; abundance: NA; CDR3aa: CASSLGGTGATEAFF; CDR3nt: TGTGCCAGCAGCCTAGGTGGGACAGGGGCCACTGAAGCTTTCTTT
v_gene: TRBV7-2; d_gene: NA; j_gene: TRBJ1-2; abundance: NA; CDR3aa: CASSLNWENYGYTF; CDR3nt: TGTGCCAGCAGCTTAAATTGGGAGAACTATGGCTACACCTTC
v_gene: TRBV5-1; d_gene: NA; j_gene: TRBJ1-2; abundance: NA; CDR3aa: CASSLADSLNYGYTF; CDR3nt: TGCGCCAGCAGCTTGGCGGACAGCCTTAACTATGGCTACACCTTC
v_gene: TRBV19; d_gene: TRBD1; j_gene: TRBJ2-2; abundance: NA; CDR3aa: CASRTGTANTGELFF; CDR3nt: TGTGCCAGTAGGACCGGGACAGCGAACACCGGGGAGCTGTTTTTT
v_gene: TRBV6-2/TRBV6-3; d_gene: NA; j_gene: TRBJ2-7; abundance: NA; CDR3aa: CASSSGTGTYEQYF; CDR3nt: TGTGCCAGCAGTTCAGGGACTGGCACCTACGAGCAGTACTTC
v_gene: TRBV28; d_gene: NA; j_gene: TRBJ2-5; abundance: NA; CDR3aa: CASSSYDYYQETQYF; CDR3nt: TGTGCCAGCAGTTCTTACGACTATTACCAAGAGACCCAGTACTTC
v_gene: TRBV5-1; d_gene: NA; j_gene: TRBJ1-2; abundance: NA; CDR3aa: CASSLAAGPNYGYTF; CDR3nt: TGCGCCAGCAGCTTGGCCGCAGGGCCCAACTATGGCTACACCTTC
v_gene: TRBV6-5; d_gene: TRBD1; j_gene: TRBJ1-4; abundance: NA; CDR3aa: CASSYRGLTNEKLFF; CDR3nt: TGTGCCAGCAGTTACAGGGGGCTTACTAATGAAAAACTGTTTTTT
v_gene: TRBV4-2; d_gene: NA; j_gene: TRBJ2-1; abundance: NA; CDR3aa: CASSPNSANEQFF; CDR3nt: TGTGCCAGCAGCCCAAACTCCGCCAATGAGCAGTTCTTC
v_gene: TRBV5-1; d_gene: NA; j_gene: TRBJ1-1; abundance: NA; CDR3aa: CASSSRRGGTEAFF; CDR3nt: TGCGCCAGCAGCTCCCGACGGGGGGGCACTGAAGCTTTCTTT
v_gene: TRBV3-1/TRBV3-2; d_gene: NA; j_gene: TRBJ2-7; abundance: NA; CDR3aa: CASSQSTYEQYF; CDR3nt: TGTGCCAGCAGCCAATCTACCTACGAGCAGTACTTC